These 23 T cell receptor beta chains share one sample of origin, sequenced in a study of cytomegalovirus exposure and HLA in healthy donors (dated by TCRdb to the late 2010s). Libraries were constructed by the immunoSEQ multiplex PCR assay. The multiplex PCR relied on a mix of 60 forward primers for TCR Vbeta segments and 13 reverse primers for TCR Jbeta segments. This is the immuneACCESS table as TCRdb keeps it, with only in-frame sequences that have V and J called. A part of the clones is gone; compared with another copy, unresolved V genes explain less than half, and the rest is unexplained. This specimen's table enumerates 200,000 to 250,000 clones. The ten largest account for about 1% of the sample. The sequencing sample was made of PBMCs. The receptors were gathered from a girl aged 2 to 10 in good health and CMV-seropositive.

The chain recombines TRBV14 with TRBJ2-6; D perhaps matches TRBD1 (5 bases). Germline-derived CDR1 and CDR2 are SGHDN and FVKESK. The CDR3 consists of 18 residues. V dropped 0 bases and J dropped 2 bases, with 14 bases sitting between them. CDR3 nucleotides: TGTGCCAGCAGCCAAGACTCCCAGGGCCTCCCTGGGGCCAACGTCCTGACTTTC. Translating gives CASSQDSQGLPGANVLTF.

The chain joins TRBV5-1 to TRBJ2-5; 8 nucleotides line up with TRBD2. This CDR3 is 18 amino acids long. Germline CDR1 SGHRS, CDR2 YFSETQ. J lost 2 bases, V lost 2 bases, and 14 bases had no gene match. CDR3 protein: CASSFPHELAAPQETQYF. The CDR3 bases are TGCGCCAGCAGCTTCCCTCATGAACTAGCGGCTCCTCAAGAGACCCAGTACTTC.

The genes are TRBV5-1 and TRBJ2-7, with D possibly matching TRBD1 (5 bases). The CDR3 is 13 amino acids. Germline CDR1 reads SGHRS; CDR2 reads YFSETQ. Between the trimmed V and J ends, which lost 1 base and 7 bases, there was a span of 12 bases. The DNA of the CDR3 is TGCGCCAGCAGCTTGAAGGGGCCTTGGGAGCAGTACTTC. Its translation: CASSLKGPWEQYF.

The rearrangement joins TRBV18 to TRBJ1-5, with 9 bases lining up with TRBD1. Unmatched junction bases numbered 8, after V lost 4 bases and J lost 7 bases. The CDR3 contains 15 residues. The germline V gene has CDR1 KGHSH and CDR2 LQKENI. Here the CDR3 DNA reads TGTGCCAGCTCACAGGTGGGACAGGGTGCCCAGCCCCAGCATTTT. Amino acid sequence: CASSQVGQGAQPQHF.

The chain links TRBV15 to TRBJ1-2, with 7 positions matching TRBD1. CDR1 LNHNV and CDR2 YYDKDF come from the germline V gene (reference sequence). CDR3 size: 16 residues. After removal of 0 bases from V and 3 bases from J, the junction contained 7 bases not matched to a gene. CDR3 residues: CATSRDRGQAYYGYTF. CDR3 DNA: TGTGCCACCAGCAGAGATCGAGGACAGGCTTACTATGGCTACACCTTC.

The DNA of the CDR3 is TGTGCCAGTAACCCTCGGGAGGTGTCCTACAATGAGCAGTTCTTC. Encoded protein: CASNPREVSYNEQFF. This rearrangement joins TRBV2 to TRBJ2-1; 7 nucleotides agree with TRBD2. CDR3 length: 15 residues. The J segment lost 1 base and the V segment lost 9 bases, leaving 9 bases of the junction unmatched. CDR1 is SNHLY, CDR2 FYNNEI, per germline.

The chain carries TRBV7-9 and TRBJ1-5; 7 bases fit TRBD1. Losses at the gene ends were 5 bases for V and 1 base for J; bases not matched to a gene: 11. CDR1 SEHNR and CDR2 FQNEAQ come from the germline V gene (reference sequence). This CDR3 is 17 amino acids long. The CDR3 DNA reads TGTGCCAGCAGCCCGACGGAGACAGGGAGAAGCAATCAGCCCCAGCATTTT. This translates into CASSPTETGRSNQPQHF.

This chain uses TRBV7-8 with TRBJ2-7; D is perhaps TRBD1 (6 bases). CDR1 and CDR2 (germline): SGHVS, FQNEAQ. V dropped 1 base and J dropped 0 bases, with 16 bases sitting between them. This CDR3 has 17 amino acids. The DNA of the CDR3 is TGTGCCAGCAGCTTAGTCTCGGTCGGACAGAGCTCCTACGAGCAGTACTTC. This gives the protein CASSLVSVGQSSYEQYF.

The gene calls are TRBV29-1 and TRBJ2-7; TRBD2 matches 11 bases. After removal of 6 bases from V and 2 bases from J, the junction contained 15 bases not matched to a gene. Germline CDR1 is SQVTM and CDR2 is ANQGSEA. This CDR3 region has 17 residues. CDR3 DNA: TGCAGCGTAAGGGGGGCTATAGGGACTAGCGGTCCCTACGAGCAGTACTTC. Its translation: CSVRGAIGTSGPYEQYF.

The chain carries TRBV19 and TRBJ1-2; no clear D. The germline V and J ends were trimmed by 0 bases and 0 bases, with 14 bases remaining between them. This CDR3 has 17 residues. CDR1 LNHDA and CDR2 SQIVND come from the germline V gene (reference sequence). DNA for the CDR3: TGTGCCAGTAGTATAGATGGTGCCGGGATACCTAACTATGGCTACACCTTC. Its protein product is CASSIDGAGIPNYGYTF.

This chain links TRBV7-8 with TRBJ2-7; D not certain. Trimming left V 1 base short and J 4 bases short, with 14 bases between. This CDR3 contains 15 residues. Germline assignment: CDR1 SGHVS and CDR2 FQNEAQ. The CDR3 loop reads CASSLEERMRYEQYF. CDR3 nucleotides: TGTGCCAGCAGCTTAGAGGAGAGGATGAGGTACGAGCAGTACTTC.

The CDR3 loop reads CASSPGGQIHQPQHF. In nucleotides, the CDR3 is TGTGCCAGCTCACCGGGCGGACAGATACATCAGCCCCAGCATTTT. The chain is built from TRBV18 and TRBJ1-5; tentatively, D is TRBD1 (6 bases). The V gene lost 3 bases and the J gene lost 5 bases, with 14 bases spanning the gap. The CDR3 has 15 amino acids. The germline V gene has CDR1 KGHSH and CDR2 LQKENI.

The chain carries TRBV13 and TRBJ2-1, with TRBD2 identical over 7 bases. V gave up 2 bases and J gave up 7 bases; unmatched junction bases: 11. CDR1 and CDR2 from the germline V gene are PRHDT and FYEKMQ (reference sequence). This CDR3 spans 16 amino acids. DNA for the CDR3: TGTGCCAGCAGCTTAATAGCGGGTTCCATATATAATGAGCAGTTCTTC. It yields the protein CASSLIAGSIYNEQFF.

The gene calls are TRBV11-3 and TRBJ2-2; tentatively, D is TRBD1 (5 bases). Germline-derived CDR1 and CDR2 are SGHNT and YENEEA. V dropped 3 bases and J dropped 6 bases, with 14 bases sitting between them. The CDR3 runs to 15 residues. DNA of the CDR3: TGTGCCAGCAGCTTCAGGGCGTCTGAGGCCGGGGAGCTGTTTTTT. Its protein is CASSFRASEAGELFF.

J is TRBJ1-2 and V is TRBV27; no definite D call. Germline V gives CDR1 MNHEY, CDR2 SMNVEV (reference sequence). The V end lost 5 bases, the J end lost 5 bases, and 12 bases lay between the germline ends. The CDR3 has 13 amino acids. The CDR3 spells CASSPLPVYGYTF. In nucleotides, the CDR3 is TGTGCCAGCAGTCCTCTGCCGGTTTATGGCTACACCTTC.

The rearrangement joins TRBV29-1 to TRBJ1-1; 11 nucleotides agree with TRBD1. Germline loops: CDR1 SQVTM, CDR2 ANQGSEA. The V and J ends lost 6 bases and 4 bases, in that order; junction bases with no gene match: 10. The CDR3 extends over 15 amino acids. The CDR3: CSVLSSGTGGTEAFF. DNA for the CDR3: TGCAGCGTCCTATCTTCCGGGACAGGGGGCACTGAAGCTTTCTTT.

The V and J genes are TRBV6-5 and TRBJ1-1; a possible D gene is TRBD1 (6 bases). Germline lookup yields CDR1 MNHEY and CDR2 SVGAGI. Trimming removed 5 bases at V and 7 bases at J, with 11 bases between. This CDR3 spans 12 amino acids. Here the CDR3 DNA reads TGTGCCAGCAGTGATAGGGGGTTTGAAGCTTTCTTT. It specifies CASSDRGFEAFF.

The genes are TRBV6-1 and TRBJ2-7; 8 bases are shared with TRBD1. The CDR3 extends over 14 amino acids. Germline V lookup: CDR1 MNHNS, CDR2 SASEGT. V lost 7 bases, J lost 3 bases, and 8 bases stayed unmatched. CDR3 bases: TGTGCCAGCAACTCACACAGGGGGTTCTACGAGCAGTACTTC. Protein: CASNSHRGFYEQYF.

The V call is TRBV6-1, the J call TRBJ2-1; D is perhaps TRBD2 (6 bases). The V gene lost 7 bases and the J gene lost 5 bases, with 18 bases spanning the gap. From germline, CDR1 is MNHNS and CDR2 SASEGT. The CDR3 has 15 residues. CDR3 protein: CASTEYRGRNNEQFF. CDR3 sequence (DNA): TGTGCCAGCACCGAATATCGGGGGAGGAACAATGAGCAGTTCTTC.

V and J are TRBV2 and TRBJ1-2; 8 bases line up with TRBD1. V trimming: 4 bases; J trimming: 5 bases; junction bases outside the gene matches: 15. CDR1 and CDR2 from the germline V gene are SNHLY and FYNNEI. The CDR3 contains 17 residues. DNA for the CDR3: TGTGCCAGCAGTGTTAGTCCGGAGGACAGGGTGAGGTATGGCTACACCTTC. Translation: CASSVSPEDRVRYGYTF.

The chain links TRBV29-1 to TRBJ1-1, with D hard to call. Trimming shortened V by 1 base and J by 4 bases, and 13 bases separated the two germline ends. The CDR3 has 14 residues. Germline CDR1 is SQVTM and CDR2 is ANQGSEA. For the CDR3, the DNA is TGCAGCGTTGAAGGGAGGCAGGCCAGCACTGAAGCTTTCTTT. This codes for CSVEGRQASTEAFF.

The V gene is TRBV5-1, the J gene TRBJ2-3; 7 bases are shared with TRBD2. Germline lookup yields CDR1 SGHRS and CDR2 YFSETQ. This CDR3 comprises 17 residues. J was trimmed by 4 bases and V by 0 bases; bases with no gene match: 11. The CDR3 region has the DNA TGCGCCAGCAGCTTGGGTACGGGAGGCAAAGGCGCAGATACGCAGTATTTT. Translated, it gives CASSLGTGGKGADTQYF.

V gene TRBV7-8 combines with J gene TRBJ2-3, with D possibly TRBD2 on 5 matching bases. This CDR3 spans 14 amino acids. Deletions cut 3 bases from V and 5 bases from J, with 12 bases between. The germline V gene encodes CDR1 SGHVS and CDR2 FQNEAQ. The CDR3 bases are TGTGCCAGCAGCTTGGCCGGACTTATAGATACGCAGTATTTT. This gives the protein CASSLAGLIDTQYF.